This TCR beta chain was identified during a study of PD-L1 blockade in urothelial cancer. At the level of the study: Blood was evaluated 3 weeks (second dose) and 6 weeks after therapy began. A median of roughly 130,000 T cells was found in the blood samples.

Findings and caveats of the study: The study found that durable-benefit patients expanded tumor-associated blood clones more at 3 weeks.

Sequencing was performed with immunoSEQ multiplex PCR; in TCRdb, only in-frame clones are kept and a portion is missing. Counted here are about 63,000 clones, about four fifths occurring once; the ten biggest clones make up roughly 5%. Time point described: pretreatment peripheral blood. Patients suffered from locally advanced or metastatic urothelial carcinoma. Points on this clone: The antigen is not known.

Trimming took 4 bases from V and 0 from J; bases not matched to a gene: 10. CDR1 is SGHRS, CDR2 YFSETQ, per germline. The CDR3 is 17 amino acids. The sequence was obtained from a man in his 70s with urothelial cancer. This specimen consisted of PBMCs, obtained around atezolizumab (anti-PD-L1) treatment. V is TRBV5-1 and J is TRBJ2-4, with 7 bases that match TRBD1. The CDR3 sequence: CASSARTGALAKNIQYF. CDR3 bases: TGCGCCAGCAGCGCTCGGACAGGCGCTTTAGCCAAAAACATTCAGTACTTC. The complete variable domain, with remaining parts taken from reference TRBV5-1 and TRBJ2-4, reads KAGVTQTPRYLIKTRGQQVTLSCSPISGHRSVSWYQQTPGQGLQFLFEYFSETQRNKGNFPGRFSGRQFSNSRSEMNVSTLELGDSALYLCASSARTGALAKNIQYFGAGTRLSVL.